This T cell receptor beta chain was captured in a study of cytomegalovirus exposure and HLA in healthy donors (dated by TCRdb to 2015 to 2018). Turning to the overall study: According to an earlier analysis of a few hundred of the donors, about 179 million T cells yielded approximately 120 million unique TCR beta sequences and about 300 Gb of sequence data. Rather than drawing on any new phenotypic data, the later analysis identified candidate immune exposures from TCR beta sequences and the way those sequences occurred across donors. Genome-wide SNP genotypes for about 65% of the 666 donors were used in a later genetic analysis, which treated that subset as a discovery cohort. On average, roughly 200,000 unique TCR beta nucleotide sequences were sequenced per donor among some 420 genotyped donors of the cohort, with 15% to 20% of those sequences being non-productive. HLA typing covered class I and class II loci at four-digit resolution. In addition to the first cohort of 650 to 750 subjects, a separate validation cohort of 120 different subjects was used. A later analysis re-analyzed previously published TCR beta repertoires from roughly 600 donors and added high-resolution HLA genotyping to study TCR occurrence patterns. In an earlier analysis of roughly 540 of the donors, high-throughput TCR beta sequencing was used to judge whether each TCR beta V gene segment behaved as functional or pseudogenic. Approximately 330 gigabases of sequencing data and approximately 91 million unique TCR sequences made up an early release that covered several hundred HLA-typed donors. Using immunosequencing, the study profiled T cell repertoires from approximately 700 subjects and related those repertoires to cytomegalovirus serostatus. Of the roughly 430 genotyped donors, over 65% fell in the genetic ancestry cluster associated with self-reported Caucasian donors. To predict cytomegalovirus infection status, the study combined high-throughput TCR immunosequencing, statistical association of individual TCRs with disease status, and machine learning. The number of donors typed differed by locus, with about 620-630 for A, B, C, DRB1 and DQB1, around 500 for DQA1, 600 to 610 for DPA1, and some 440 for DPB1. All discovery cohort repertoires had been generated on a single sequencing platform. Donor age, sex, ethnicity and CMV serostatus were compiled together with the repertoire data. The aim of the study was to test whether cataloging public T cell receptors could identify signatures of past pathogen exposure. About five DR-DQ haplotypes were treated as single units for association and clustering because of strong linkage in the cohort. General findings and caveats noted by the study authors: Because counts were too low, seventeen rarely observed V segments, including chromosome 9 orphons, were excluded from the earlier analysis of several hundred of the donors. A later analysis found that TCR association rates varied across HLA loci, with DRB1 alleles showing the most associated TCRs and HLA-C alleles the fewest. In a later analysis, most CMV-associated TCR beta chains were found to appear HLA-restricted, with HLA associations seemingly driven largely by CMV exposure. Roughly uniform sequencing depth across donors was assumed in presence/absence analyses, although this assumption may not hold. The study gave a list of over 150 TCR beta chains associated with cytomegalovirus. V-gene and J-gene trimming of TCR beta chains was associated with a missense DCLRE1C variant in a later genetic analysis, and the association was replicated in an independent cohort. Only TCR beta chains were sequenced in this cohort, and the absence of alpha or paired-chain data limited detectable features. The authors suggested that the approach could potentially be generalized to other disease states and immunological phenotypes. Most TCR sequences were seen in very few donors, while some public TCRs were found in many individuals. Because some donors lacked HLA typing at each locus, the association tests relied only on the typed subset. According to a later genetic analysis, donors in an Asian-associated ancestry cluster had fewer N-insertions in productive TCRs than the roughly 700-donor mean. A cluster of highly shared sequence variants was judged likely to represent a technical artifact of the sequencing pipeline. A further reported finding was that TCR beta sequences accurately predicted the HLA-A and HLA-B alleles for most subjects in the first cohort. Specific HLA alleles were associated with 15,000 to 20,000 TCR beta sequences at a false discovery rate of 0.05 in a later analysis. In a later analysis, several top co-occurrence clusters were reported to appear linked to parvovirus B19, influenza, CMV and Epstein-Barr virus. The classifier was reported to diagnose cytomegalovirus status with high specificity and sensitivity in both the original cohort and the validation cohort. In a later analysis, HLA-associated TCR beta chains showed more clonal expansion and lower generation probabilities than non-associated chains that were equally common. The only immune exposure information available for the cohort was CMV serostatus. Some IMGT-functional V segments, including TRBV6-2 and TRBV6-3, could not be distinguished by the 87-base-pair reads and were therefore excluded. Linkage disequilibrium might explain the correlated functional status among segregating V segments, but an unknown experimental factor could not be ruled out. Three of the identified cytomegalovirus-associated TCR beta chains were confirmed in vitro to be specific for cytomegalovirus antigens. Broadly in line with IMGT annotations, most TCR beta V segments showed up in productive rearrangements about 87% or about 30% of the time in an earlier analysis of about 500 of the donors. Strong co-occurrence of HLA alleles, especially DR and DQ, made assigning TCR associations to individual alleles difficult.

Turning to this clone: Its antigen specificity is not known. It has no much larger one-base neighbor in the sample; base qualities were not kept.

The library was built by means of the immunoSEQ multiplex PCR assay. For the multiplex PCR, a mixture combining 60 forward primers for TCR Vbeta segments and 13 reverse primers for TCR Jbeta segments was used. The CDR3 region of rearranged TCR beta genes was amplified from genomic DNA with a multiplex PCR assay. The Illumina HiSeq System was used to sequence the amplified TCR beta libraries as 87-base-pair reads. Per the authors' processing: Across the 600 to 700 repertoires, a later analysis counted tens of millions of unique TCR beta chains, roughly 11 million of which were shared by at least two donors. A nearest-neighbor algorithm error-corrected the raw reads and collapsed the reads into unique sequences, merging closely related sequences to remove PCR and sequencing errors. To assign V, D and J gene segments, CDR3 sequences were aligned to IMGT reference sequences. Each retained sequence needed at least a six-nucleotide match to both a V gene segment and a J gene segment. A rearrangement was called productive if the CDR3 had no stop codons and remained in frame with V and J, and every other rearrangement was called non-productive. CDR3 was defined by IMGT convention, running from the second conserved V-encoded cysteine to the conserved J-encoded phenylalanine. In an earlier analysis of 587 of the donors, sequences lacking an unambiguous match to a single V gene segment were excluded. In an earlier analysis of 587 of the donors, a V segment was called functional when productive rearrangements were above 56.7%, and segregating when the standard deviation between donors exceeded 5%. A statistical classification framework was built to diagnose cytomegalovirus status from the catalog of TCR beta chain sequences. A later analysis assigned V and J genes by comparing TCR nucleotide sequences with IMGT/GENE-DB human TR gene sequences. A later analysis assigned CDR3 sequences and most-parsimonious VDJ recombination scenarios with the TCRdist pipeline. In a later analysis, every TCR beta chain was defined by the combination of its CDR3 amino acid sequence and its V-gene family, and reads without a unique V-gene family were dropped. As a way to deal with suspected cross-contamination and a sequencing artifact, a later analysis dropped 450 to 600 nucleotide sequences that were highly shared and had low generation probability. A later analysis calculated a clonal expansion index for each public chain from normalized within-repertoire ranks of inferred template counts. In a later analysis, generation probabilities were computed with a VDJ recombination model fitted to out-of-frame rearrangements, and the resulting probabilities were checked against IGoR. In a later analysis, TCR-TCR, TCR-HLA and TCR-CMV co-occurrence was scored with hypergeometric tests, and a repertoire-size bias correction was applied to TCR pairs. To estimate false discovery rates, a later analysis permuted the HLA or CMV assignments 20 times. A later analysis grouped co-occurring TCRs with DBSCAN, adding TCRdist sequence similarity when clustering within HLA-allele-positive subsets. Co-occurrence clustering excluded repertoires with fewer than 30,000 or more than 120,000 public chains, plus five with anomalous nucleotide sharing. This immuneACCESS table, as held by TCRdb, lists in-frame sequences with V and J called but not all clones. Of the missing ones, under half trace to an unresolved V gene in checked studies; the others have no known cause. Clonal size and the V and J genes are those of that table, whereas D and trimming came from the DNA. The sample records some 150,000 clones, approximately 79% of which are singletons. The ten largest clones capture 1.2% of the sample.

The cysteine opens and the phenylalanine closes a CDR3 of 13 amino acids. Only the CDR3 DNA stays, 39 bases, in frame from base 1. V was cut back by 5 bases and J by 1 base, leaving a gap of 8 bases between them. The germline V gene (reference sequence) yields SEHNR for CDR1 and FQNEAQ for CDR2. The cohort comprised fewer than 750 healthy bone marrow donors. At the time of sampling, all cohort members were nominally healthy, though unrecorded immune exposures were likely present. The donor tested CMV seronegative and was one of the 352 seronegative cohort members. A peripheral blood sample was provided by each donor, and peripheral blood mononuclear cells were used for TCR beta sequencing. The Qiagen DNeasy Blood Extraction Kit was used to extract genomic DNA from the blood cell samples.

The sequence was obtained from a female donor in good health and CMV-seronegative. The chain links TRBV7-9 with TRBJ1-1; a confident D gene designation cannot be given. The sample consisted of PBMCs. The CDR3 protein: CASSAQENTEAFF. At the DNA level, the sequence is TGTGCCAGCAGCGCTCAGGAGAACACTGAAGCTTTCTTT.